The sequence of this T cell receptor (beta chain) was determined in a study of T cell responses to AZD1222 COVID-19 vaccine. Assay used: immunoSEQ multiplex PCR; TCRdb lists only in-frame clones, some missing. The sample comprises some 97,000 clones, 88% of which are singletons, and about 1.8% rests with the top ten. Germline-derived CDR1 and CDR2 are LNHDA and SQIVND (reference sequence). V was clipped by 3 bases and J by 6 bases, with 15 bases between them. This CDR3 contains 14 residues. This clone was detected only a few times. V is TRBV19 and J is TRBJ2-7, with a possible D match to TRBD1 (6 bases). This material consisted of peripheral blood, taken on day 0 of AZD1222 vaccination. The sequence came from an adult in good health. This CDR3 reads CASSMAQGVGEQYF. DNA for the CDR3: TGTGCCAGTAGTATGGCACAGGGAGTGGGCGAGCAGTACTTC.